A selection of T cell receptor beta chains follows, all from one sample in a study of Graves' ophthalmopathy and Graves' hyperthyroidism. MiXCR, applied by TCRdb to the multiplex PCR reads, yields one record per CDR3 protein. Found here are 350,000 to 450,000 distinct CDR3 sequences, around 19% of them singletons; the top ten hold about 1.4%. The sample taken for sequencing was peripheral blood. The receptor source for this set is a woman younger than 35 with Graves' ophthalmopathy. Both conserved end residues are part of each CDR3. D genes are given only for firm matches. Clone sizes are given selectively: once, few, many, or a class where the clone is expanded.

J gene,D gene,CDR3 length,V gene,clone size,CDR3 protein,CDR3 DNA
TRBJ2-5,.,15,TRBV7-8,many,CASSLEGRVGETQYF,TGTGCCAGCAGCTTAGAGGGCAGGGTGGGGGAGACCCAGTACTTC
TRBJ1-5,.,13,TRBV28,many,CASKIRGGQPQHF,TGTGCCAGCAAGATAAGGGGGGGTCAGCCCCAGCATTTT
TRBJ1-5,.,15,TRBV20-1,many,CSAKISEGGSQPQHF,TGCAGTGCAAAGATATCGGAGGGGGGGAGTCAGCCCCAGCATTTT
TRBJ2-5,TRBD2,15,TRBV7-6,many,CASSLTGGREETQYF,TGTGCCAGCAGCTTGACGGGAGGGCGGGAAGAGACCCAGTACTTC
TRBJ2-2,.,13,TRBV5-1,many,CASTWSSVGELFF,TGCGCCAGCACATGGTCTTCAGTTGGGGAGCTGTTTTTT
TRBJ1-1,.,13,TRBV28,.,CASSEAVNTEAFF,TGTGCCAGCAGCGAGGCGGTGAACACTGAAGCTTTCTTT
TRBJ2-7,TRBD2,14,TRBV15,.,CATSRGLAVYEQYF,TGTGCCACCAGCAGAGGGCTAGCGGTCTACGAGCAGTACTTC
TRBJ1-6,TRBD1,16,TRBV5-1,.,CASSDGTGFFDSPLHF,TGCGCCAGCAGCGACGGGACAGGGTTTTTTGATTCACCCCTCCACTTT
TRBJ2-7,.,15,TRBV4-3,many,CASSQDRDITYEQYF,TGCGCCAGCAGCCAAGACCGGGACATCACCTACGAGCAGTACTTC
TRBJ1-5,.,17,TRBV6-2/TRBV6-3,many,CASSYPTGTLENQPQHF,TGTGCCAGCAGTTACCCAACCGGGACGCTAGAGAATCAGCCCCAGCATTTT
TRBJ2-4,.,14,TRBV19,many,CASNLKIGVNIQYF,TGTGCCAGTAACCTTAAGATCGGAGTGAACATTCAGTACTTC
TRBJ2-1,.,12,TRBV11-2,many,CASSPPLNEQFF,TGTGCCAGCAGCCCCCCCCTGAATGAGCAGTTCTTC
TRBJ1-5,.,13,TRBV2,many,CASHREKGQPQHF,TGTGCCAGCCACAGGGAAAAAGGACAGCCCCAGCATTTT
TRBJ2-2,TRBD2,16,TRBV11-2,many,CASSSLWREGPGELFF,TGTGCCAGCAGCTCCCTTTGGCGGGAGGGCCCCGGGGAGCTGTTTTTT
TRBJ2-2,.,15,TRBV11-2,many,CASSLEASGTGELFF,TGTGCCAGCAGCTTAGAGGCATCAGGTACCGGGGAGCTGTTTTTT
TRBJ1-2,.,14,TRBV12-3/TRBV12-4,many,CASSPPFRLSGYTF,TGTGCCAGCAGTCCCCCCTTTCGGTTGTCTGGCTACACCTTC
TRBJ2-7,.,14,TRBV19,many,CASSYGSGPYEQYF,TGTGCCAGTAGCTACGGTAGTGGACCCTACGAGCAGTACTTC
TRBJ2-7,.,16,TRBV7-4,.,CASSPPYWETTYEQYF,TGTGCCAGCAGCCCTCCTTATTGGGAGACAACCTACGAGCAGTACTTC
TRBJ2-2,TRBD1,16,TRBV3-1,.,CASSQPGQGATGELFF,TGTGCCAGCAGCCAACCTGGACAGGGGGCGACCGGGGAGCTGTTTTTT
TRBJ1-6,.,14,TRBV5-1,few,CASSFGQGKSPLHF,TGCGCCAGCAGCTTCGGGCAGGGGAAATCACCCCTCCACTTT
TRBJ1-2,.,13,TRBV6-2/TRBV6-3,many,CASSNGRMYGYTF,TGTGCCAGCAGTAACGGACGGATGTATGGCTACACCTTC
TRBJ2-5,.,14,TRBV27,.,CASSSYGVQETQYF,TGTGCCAGCAGTTCTTACGGGGTCCAAGAGACCCAGTACTTC
TRBJ2-5,.,13,TRBV10-3,many,CAISEGATATQYF,TGTGCCATCAGTGAGGGGGCCACGGCGACCCAGTACTTC
TRBJ1-5,.,18,TRBV28,.,CASSLFGSGGAMHQPQHF,TGTGCCAGCAGTTTATTTGGGTCTGGGGGGGCTATGCATCAGCCCCAGCATTTT
TRBJ2-2,TRBD2,17,TRBV27,many,CASSLTLAGGPVGELFF,TGTGCCAGCAGTTTAACCCTAGCGGGAGGGCCTGTCGGGGAGCTGTTTTTT
TRBJ2-5,TRBD2,19,TRBV11-2,many,CASSSPGGLAGGPGETQYF,TGTGCCAGCAGCTCCCCTGGGGGGCTGGCGGGGGGACCCGGGGAGACCCAGTACTTC
TRBJ2-7,.,11,TRBV7-9,many,CASSAIHEQYF,TGTGCCAGCAGCGCGATCCACGAGCAGTACTTC
TRBJ1-1,.,14,TRBV6-1,.,CASRFRGGNTEAFF,TGTGCCAGCAGGTTCAGGGGAGGGAACACTGAAGCTTTCTTT
TRBJ1-3,TRBD1,15,TRBV27,many,CASSYRGHSGNTIYF,TGTGCCAGCAGTTACAGGGGACACTCTGGAAACACCATATATTTT
TRBJ2-5,.,15,TRBV9,many,CASSGGGRIQETQYF,TGTGCCAGCAGCGGGGGGGGGCGGATTCAAGAGACCCAGTACTTC
TRBJ2-7,.,15,TRBV7-8,many,CASSLGQGLRYEQYF,TGTGCCAGCAGCTTAGGGCAGGGGCTGAGGTACGAGCAGTACTTC
TRBJ2-5,.,13,TRBV4-2,many,CASSHRYQETQYF,TGTGCCAGCAGCCACCGTTACCAAGAGACCCAGTACTTC
TRBJ2-7,TRBD2,16,TRBV29-1,many,CSVENRVRGSSYEQYF,TGCAGCGTGGAAAATCGGGTGCGGGGGAGCTCCTACGAGCAGTACTTC
TRBJ1-1,.,14,TRBV6-5,.,CASTSGRRGFGAFF,TGTGCCAGCACTTCGGGACGAAGGGGATTTGGAGCTTTCTTT
TRBJ1-1,.,13,TRBV30,few,CAWSVNGNTEAFF,TGTGCCTGGAGTGTAAACGGTAACACTGAAGCTTTCTTT
TRBJ2-7,.,15,TRBV4-2,many,CASSADPGSSYEQYF,TGTGCCAGCAGCGCGGACCCGGGCAGCTCCTACGAGCAGTACTTC
TRBJ2-7,.,16,TRBV28,many,CASSPLGVGSSYEQYF,TGTGCCAGCAGTCCCCTAGGAGTGGGTAGCTCCTACGAGCAGTACTTC
TRBJ2-5,TRBD1,16,TRBV12-3/TRBV12-4,many,CASSSYATGHQETQYF,TGTGCCAGCAGTTCTTACGCGACAGGGCACCAAGAGACCCAGTACTTC